This entry features one T cell receptor beta chain sequence. This sample was included in a study of blood T cell repertoires in COVID-19. For the study at large: Acute and convalescent COVID-19 specimens originated in the United States, Italy and Spain. Nucleic acid was either cDNA or gDNA, and it came from T cells, B-cell-depleted T cells, or PBMCs.

Germline-derived CDR1 and CDR2 are SGHTA and FQGNSA. This CDR3 has 16 residues. Trimming removed 5 bases at V and 4 bases at J, with 20 bases between. Study processing details: Amplification with reference gene primers provided the estimates of nucleated cell counts. Some clones are missing from TCRdb's copy, which holds only in-frame ones; the method was immunoSEQ multiplex PCR. That table supplies the V and J calls and clone size; D and trimming were determined from the DNA. In the table there are more than 100,000 clones, approximately 83% of which are singletons. The sequence came from a woman in her 50s with acute or convalescent COVID-19. V usage is TRBV7-2 and J usage is TRBJ1-2; tentative D call: TRBD1 (6 bases). Sequenced: peripheral blood. CDR3 loop: CASSANPGGRVYGYTF. The CDR3 coding sequence is TGTGCCAGCAGCGCCAATCCGGGGGGGCGCGTCTATGGCTACACCTTC. The full variable domain, rest sourced from reference TRBV7-2 and TRBJ1-2, is GAGVSQSPSNKVTEKGKDVELRCDPISGHTALYWYRQSLGQGLEFLIYFQGNSAPDKSGLPSDRFSAERTGGSVSTLTIQRTQQEDSAVYLCASSANPGGRVYGYTFGSGTRLTVV.